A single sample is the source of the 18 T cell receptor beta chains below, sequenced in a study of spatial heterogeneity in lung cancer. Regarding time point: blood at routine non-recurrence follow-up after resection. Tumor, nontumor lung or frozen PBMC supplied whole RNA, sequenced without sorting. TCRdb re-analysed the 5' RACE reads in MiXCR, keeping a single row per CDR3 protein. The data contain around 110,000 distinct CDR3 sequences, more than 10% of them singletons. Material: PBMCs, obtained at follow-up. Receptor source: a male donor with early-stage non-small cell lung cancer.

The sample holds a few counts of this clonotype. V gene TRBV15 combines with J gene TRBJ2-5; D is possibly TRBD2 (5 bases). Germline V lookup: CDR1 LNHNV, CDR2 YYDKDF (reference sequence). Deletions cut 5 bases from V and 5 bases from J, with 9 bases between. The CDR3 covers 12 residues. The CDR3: CATSPGWETQYF. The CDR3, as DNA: TGTGCCACCAGCCCGGGGTGGGAGACCCAGTACTTC.

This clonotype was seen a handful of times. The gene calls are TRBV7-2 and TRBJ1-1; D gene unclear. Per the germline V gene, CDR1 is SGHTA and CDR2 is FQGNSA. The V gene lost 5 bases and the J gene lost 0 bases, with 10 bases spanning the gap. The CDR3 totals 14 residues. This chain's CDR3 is CASSPSLMNTEAFF. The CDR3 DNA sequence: TGTGCCAGCAGCCCCAGTCTTATGAACACTGAAGCTTTCTTT.

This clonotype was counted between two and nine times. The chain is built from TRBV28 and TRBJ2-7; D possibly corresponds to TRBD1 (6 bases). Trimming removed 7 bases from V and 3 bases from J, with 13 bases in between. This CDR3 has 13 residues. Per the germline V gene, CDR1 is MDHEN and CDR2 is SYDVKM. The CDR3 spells CASTTGNRYEQYF. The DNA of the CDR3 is TGTGCCAGCACCACAGGGAATCGCTACGAGCAGTACTTC.

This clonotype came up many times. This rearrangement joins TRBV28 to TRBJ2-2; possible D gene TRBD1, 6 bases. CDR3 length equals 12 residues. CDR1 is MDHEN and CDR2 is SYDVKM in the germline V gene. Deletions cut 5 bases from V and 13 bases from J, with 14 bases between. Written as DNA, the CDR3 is TGTGCCAGCAGTCCCCGGGACACTTTGCTGTTTTTT. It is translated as CASSPRDTLLFF.

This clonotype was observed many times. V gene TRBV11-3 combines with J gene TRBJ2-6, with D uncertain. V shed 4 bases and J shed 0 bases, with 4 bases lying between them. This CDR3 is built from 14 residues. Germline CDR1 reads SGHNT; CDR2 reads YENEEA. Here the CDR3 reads CASSSNSGANVLTF. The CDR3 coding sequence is TGTGCCAGCAGCTCTAACTCTGGGGCCAACGTCCTGACTTTC. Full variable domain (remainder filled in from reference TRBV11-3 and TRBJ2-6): EAGVVQSPRYKIIEKKQPVAFWCNPISGHNTLYWYLQNLGQGPELLIRYENEEAVDDSQLPKDRFSAERLKGVDSTLKIQPAELGDSAVYLCASSSNSGANVLTFGAGSRLTVL.

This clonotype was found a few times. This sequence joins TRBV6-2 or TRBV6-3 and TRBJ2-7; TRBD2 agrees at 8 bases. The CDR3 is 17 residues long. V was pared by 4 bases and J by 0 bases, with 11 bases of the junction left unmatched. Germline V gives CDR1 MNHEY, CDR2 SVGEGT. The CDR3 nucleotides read TGTGCCAGCAGTTGGACTAGCCGGGGCCGTAGCTCCTACGAGCAGTACTTC. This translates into CASSWTSRGRSSYEQYF.

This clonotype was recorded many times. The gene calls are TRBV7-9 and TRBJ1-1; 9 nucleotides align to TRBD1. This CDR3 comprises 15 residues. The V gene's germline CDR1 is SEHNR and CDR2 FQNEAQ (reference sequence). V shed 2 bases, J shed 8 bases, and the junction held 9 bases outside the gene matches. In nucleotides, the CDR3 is TGTGCCAGCAGCTTAACACGGGACAGGGAATACGAAGCTTTCTTT. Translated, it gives CASSLTRDREYEAFF.

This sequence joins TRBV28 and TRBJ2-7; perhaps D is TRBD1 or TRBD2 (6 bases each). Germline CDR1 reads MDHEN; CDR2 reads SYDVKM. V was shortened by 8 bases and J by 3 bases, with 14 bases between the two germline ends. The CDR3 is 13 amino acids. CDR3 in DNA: TGTGCCAGCGGGGGGACACCTCTCTACGAGCAGTACTTC. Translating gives CASGGTPLYEQYF.

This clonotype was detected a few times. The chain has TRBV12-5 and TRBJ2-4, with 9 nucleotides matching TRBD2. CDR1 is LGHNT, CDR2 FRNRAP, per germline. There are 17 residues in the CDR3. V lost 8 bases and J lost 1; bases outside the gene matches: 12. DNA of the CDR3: TGTGCTAGTCCGGGGGATTCCGGGACTAGCGCCAAAAACATTCAGTACTTC. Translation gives CASPGDSGTSAKNIQYF.

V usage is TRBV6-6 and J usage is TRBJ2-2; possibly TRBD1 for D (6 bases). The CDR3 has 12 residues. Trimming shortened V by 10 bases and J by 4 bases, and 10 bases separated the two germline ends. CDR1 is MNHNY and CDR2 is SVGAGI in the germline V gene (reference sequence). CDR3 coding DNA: TGTGCCACGGACAGAACCACCGGGGAGCTGTTTTTT. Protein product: CATDRTTGELFF.

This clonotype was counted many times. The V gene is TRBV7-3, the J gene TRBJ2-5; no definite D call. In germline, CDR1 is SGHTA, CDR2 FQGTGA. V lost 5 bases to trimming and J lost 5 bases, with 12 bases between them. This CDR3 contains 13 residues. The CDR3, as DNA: TGTGCCAGCAGCGCGGATCCTGCGGAGACCCAGTACTTC. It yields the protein CASSADPAETQYF. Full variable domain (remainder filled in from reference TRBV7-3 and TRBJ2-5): GAGVSQTPSNKVTEKGKYVELRCDPISGHTALYWYRQSLGQGPEFLIYFQGTGAADDSGLPNDRFFAVRPEGSVSTLKIQRTERGDSAVYLCASSADPAETQYFGPGTRLLVL.

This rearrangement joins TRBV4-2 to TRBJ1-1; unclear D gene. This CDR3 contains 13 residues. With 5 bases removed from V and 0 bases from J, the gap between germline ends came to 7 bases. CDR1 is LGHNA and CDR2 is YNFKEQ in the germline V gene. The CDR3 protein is CASSRVMNTEAFF. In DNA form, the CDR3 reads TGTGCCAGCAGCAGGGTTATGAACACTGAAGCTTTCTTT.

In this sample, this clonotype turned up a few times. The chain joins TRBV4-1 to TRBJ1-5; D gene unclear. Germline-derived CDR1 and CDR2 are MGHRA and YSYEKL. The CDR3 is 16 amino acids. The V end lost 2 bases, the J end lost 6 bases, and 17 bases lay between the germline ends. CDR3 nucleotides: TGCGCCAGCAGCCAATACCCCCGGGTGGGCGGTCAGCCCCAGCATTTT. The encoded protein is CASSQYPRVGGQPQHF.

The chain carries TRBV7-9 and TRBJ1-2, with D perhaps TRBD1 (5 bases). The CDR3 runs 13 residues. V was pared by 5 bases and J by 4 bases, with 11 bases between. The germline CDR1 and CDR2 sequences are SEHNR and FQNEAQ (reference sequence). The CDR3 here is CASSVDSSYGYTF. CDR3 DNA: TGTGCCAGCAGCGTTGACAGCTCCTATGGCTACACCTTC.

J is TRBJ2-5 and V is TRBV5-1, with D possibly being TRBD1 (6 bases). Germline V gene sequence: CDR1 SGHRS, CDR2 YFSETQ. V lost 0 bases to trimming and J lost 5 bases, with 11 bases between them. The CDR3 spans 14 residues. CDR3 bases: TGCGCCAGCAGCTTGGGAAGGCAGGGGGAGACCCAGTACTTC. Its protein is CASSLGRQGETQYF.

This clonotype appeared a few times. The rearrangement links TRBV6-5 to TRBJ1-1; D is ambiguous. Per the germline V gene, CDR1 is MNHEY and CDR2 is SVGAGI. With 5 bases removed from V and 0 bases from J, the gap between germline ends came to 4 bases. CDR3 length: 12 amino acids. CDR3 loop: CASSQLNTEAFF. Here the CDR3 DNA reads TGTGCCAGCAGTCAGCTGAACACTGAAGCTTTCTTT.

CDR3 in amino acids: CASSLPAGSYSNQPQHF. Here the CDR3 DNA reads TGTGCCAGCAGTTTGCCCGCAGGGAGTTATAGCAATCAGCCCCAGCATTTT. The chain is built from TRBV28 and TRBJ1-5; a weak D match, TRBD1 (5 bases). In germline, CDR1 is MDHEN, CDR2 SYDVKM. This CDR3 is 17 amino acids long. Trimming stripped 3 bases from V and 0 bases from J, with 15 bases between.

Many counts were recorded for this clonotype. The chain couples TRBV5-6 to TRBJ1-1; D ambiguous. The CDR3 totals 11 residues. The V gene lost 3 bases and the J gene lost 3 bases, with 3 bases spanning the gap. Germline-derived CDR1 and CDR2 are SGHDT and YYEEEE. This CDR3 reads CASSSYTEAFF. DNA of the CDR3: TGTGCCAGCAGCTCTTACACTGAAGCTTTCTTT. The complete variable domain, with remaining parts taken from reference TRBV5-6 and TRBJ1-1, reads DAGVTQSPTHLIKTRGQQVTLRCSPKSGHDTVSWYQQALGQGPQFIFQYYEEEERQRGNFPDRFSGHQFPNYSSELNVNALLLGDSALYLCASSSYTEAFFGQGTRLTVV.